A selection of T cell receptor beta chains follows, all from one sample in a study of cytomegalovirus exposure and HLA in healthy donors. Profiled with immunoSEQ multiplex PCR; TCRdb holds only in-frame clones, not every one. The sample has approximately 160,000 clones; 68% are singletons. Sequences were obtained from PBMCs. The receptors shown here come from a woman aged 35 to 49 in good health and CMV-seropositive. Both conserved end residues are part of each CDR3. Fields, in order: CDR3 length, clone size, V gene, J gene, D gene, CDR3 protein, CDR3 DNA. A D gene is named only where the DNA matches it firmly. Rows may omit the clone size; those that give it use once, few, many or a size class.

CDR3 length: 15; clone size: few; V gene: TRBV5-4; J gene: TRBJ2-7; D gene: NA; CDR3 protein: CASSLEPQGPYEQYF; CDR3 DNA: TGTGCCAGCAGCTTGGAGCCGCAGGGTCCCTACGAGCAGTACTTC
CDR3 length: 13; clone size: NA; V gene: TRBV7-3; J gene: TRBJ2-3; D gene: NA; CDR3 protein: CASSPYGPDTQYF; CDR3 DNA: TGTGCCAGCAGCCCCTATGGTCCAGATACGCAGTATTTT
CDR3 length: 15; clone size: NA; V gene: TRBV19; J gene: TRBJ1-5; D gene: TRBD1; CDR3 protein: CASSTQDRGNQPQHF; CDR3 DNA: TGTGCCAGTAGTACCCAAGACAGGGGAAATCAGCCCCAGCATTTT
CDR3 length: 12; clone size: NA; V gene: TRBV28; J gene: TRBJ1-1; D gene: NA; CDR3 protein: CASSPMSAEAFF; CDR3 DNA: TGTGCCAGCAGCCCGATGAGCGCTGAAGCTTTCTTT
CDR3 length: 16; clone size: NA; V gene: TRBV7-2; J gene: TRBJ1-2; D gene: NA; CDR3 protein: CASSLESRQANYGYTF; CDR3 DNA: TGTGCCAGCAGCTTAGAGTCCCGACAGGCTAACTATGGCTACACCTTC
CDR3 length: 13; clone size: few; V gene: TRBV4-1; J gene: TRBJ2-7; D gene: NA; CDR3 protein: CASSQDDQREQYF; CDR3 DNA: TGCGCCAGCAGCCAAGACGATCAGCGGGAGCAGTACTTC
CDR3 length: 17; clone size: NA; V gene: TRBV7-2; J gene: TRBJ2-2; D gene: NA; CDR3 protein: CASSRDLITGTTGELFF; CDR3 DNA: TGTGCCAGCAGCCGCGATCTTATCACTGGTACCACCGGGGAGCTGTTTTTT
CDR3 length: 15; clone size: few; V gene: TRBV2; J gene: TRBJ2-1; D gene: NA; CDR3 protein: CASSPTRSSYNEQFF; CDR3 DNA: TGTGCCAGCAGCCCTACAAGGAGCTCCTACAATGAGCAGTTCTTC
CDR3 length: 16; clone size: NA; V gene: TRBV28; J gene: TRBJ2-3; D gene: TRBD1; CDR3 protein: CASTGGTVISTDTQYF; CDR3 DNA: TGTGCCTCCACAGGGGGGACAGTAATAAGCACAGATACGCAGTATTTT
CDR3 length: 16; clone size: NA; V gene: TRBV4-1; J gene: TRBJ2-1; D gene: NA; CDR3 protein: CASSQAGGMSYNEQFF; CDR3 DNA: TGCGCCAGCAGCCAAGCAGGCGGGATGTCCTACAATGAACAGTTCTTC
CDR3 length: 16; clone size: few; V gene: TRBV2; J gene: TRBJ2-1; D gene: TRBD2; CDR3 protein: CASVRGSGLHYNEQFF; CDR3 DNA: TGTGCCAGCGTGCGGGGGTCGGGCTTACATTACAATGAGCAGTTCTTC
CDR3 length: 18; clone size: NA; V gene: TRBV18; J gene: TRBJ1-4; D gene: NA; CDR3 protein: CASSPQGHSKGTNEKLFF; CDR3 DNA: TGTGCCAGCTCACCCCAAGGACACTCCAAGGGGACTAATGAAAAACTGTTTTTT
CDR3 length: 13; clone size: NA; V gene: TRBV6-6; J gene: TRBJ1-3; D gene: NA; CDR3 protein: CASGRETGNTIYF; CDR3 DNA: TGTGCCAGCGGCAGGGAAACTGGAAACACCATATACTTT
CDR3 length: 15; clone size: NA; V gene: TRBV27; J gene: TRBJ1-2; D gene: TRBD1; CDR3 protein: CASSLLGQRFYGYTF; CDR3 DNA: TGTGCCAGCAGTTTATTGGGACAGAGATTCTATGGCTACACCTTC
CDR3 length: 14; clone size: NA; V gene: TRBV6-1; J gene: TRBJ2-1; D gene: TRBD1; CDR3 protein: CASKGAFPYNEQFF; CDR3 DNA: TGTGCCAGCAAGGGGGCTTTCCCCTACAATGAGCAGTTCTTC
CDR3 length: 13; clone size: NA; V gene: TRBV11-2; J gene: TRBJ2-5; D gene: NA; CDR3 protein: CASSLADSETQYF; CDR3 DNA: TGTGCCAGCAGCTTAGCGGACTCAGAGACCCAGTACTTC
CDR3 length: 18; clone size: NA; V gene: TRBV25-1; J gene: TRBJ1-2; D gene: TRBD1; CDR3 protein: CASSEYDLTGQGSYGYTF; CDR3 DNA: TGTGCCAGCAGTGAATATGACCTGACCGGACAGGGTTCATATGGCTACACCTTC
CDR3 length: 19; clone size: NA; V gene: TRBV7-2; J gene: TRBJ2-1; D gene: TRBD2; CDR3 protein: CASSLLPAGGVSSYNEQFF; CDR3 DNA: TGTGCCAGCAGCTTACTCCCGGCGGGAGGGGTAAGCTCCTACAATGAGCAGTTCTTC
CDR3 length: 14; clone size: few; V gene: TRBV6-6; J gene: TRBJ1-5; D gene: NA; CDR3 protein: CASKRDVENQPQHF; CDR3 DNA: TGTGCCAGCAAGAGGGATGTGGAGAATCAGCCCCAGCATTTT
CDR3 length: 15; clone size: NA; V gene: TRBV6-5; J gene: TRBJ1-2; D gene: NA; CDR3 protein: CASSYSEWFPYGYTF; CDR3 DNA: TGTGCCAGCAGTTACTCTGAGTGGTTTCCTTATGGCTACACCTTC
CDR3 length: 15; clone size: NA; V gene: TRBV5-5; J gene: TRBJ1-4; D gene: NA; CDR3 protein: CASSLLGAYNEKLFF; CDR3 DNA: TGTGCCAGCAGCTTGCTGGGGGCCTATAATGAAAAACTGTTTTTT
CDR3 length: 14; clone size: once; V gene: TRBV18; J gene: TRBJ2-1; D gene: NA; CDR3 protein: CASSPPARGDEQFF; CDR3 DNA: TGTGCCAGCTCACCCCCAGCCAGGGGCGATGAGCAGTTCTTC
CDR3 length: 14; clone size: NA; V gene: TRBV6-5; J gene: TRBJ2-1; D gene: NA; CDR3 protein: CASSYPQVSNEQFF; CDR3 DNA: TGTGCCAGCAGTTACCCACAGGTAAGCAATGAGCAGTTCTTC
CDR3 length: 14; clone size: NA; V gene: TRBV7-9; J gene: TRBJ2-5; D gene: TRBD2; CDR3 protein: CASSDGLGLETQYF; CDR3 DNA: TGTGCCAGCAGCGACGGACTAGGTTTGGAGACCCAGTACTTC
CDR3 length: 14; clone size: NA; V gene: TRBV5-1; J gene: TRBJ2-3; D gene: TRBD2; CDR3 protein: CASSGGRGTDTQYF; CDR3 DNA: TGCGCCAGCAGCGGCGGGAGGGGCACAGATACGCAGTATTTT
CDR3 length: 15; clone size: once; V gene: TRBV23-1; J gene: TRBJ2-7; D gene: NA; CDR3 protein: CASRQQEEGRNEQYF; CDR3 DNA: TGCGCCAGCAGGCAACAGGAGGAGGGCCGCAACGAGCAGTACTTC
CDR3 length: 20; clone size: few; V gene: TRBV4-3; J gene: TRBJ2-1; D gene: TRBD2; CDR3 protein: CASSQEVRGLAGGPFNEQFF; CDR3 DNA: TGCGCCAGCAGCCAAGAAGTTCGGGGACTAGCGGGAGGGCCGTTCAATGAGCAGTTCTTC
CDR3 length: 15; clone size: NA; V gene: TRBV6-1; J gene: TRBJ1-2; D gene: NA; CDR3 protein: CASSEVTGIVDGYTF; CDR3 DNA: TGTGCCAGCAGTGAAGTGACGGGAATCGTTGATGGCTACACCTTC
CDR3 length: 13; clone size: NA; V gene: TRBV6-6; J gene: TRBJ2-7; D gene: NA; CDR3 protein: CASSYNRAYEQYF; CDR3 DNA: TGTGCCAGCAGTTACAACAGAGCCTACGAGCAGTACTTC
CDR3 length: 14; clone size: NA; V gene: TRBV19; J gene: TRBJ2-7; D gene: NA; CDR3 protein: CASSPQGTKYEQYF; CDR3 DNA: TGTGCCAGTAGTCCGCAGGGGACCAAATACGAGCAGTACTTC
CDR3 length: 15; clone size: NA; V gene: TRBV7-2; J gene: TRBJ2-7; D gene: TRBD1; CDR3 protein: CASSLGTGGSYEQYF; CDR3 DNA: TGTGCCAGCAGCTTAGGGACAGGGGGCTCCTACGAGCAGTACTTC
CDR3 length: 17; clone size: NA; V gene: TRBV9; J gene: TRBJ2-3; D gene: TRBD2; CDR3 protein: CASSVAGSGRNSDTQYF; CDR3 DNA: TGTGCCAGCAGCGTAGCCGGGAGCGGGAGGAATTCAGATACGCAGTATTTT
CDR3 length: 13; clone size: NA; V gene: TRBV7-8; J gene: TRBJ1-6; D gene: NA; CDR3 protein: CASSSQRNSPLHF; CDR3 DNA: TGTGCCAGCAGCTCGCAGCGGAATTCACCCCTCCACTTT
CDR3 length: 14; clone size: NA; V gene: TRBV6-5; J gene: TRBJ2-7; D gene: TRBD2; CDR3 protein: CASSPLGLAREQYF; CDR3 DNA: TGTGCCAGCAGCCCCCTCGGACTAGCCCGCGAGCAGTACTTC
CDR3 length: 15; clone size: NA; V gene: TRBV5-1; J gene: TRBJ1-1; D gene: TRBD1; CDR3 protein: CASSLKTGSETEAFF; CDR3 DNA: TGCGCCAGCAGCTTAAAGACAGGGAGCGAGACTGAAGCTTTCTTT
CDR3 length: 13; clone size: NA; V gene: TRBV6-1; J gene: TRBJ1-2; D gene: NA; CDR3 protein: CASSGAGIYGYTF; CDR3 DNA: TGTGCCAGCAGTGGCGCGGGTATCTATGGCTACACCTTC
CDR3 length: 15; clone size: NA; V gene: TRBV5-1; J gene: TRBJ2-3; D gene: TRBD2; CDR3 protein: CASSGSGGAADTQYF; CDR3 DNA: TGCGCCAGCAGCGGGAGCGGGGGGGCCGCAGATACGCAGTATTTT